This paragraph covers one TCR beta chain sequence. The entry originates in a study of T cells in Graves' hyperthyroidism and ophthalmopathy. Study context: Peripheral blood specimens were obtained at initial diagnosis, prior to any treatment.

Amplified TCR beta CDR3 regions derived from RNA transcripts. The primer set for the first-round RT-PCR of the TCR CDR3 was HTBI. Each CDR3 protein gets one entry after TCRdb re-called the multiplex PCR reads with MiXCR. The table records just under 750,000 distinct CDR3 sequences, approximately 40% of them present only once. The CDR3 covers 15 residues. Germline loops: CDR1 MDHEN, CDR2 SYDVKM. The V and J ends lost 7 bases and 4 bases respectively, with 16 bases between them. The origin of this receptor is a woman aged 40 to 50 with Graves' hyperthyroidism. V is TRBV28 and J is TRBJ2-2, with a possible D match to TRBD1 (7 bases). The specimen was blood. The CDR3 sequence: CASTKEGALTGELFF. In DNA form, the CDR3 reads TGTGCCAGCACCAAGGAGGGGGCACTCACCGGGGAGCTGTTTTTT.